Sequencing of this TCR beta chain was carried out in a study of blood T cells in healthy people across ages. CDR1 is SGHRS and CDR2 is YFSETQ in the germline V gene. The CDR3 spans 15 residues. V lost 3 bases and J 1 base, leaving 11 bases between the germline ends. A second PCR of roughly 7 to 11 cycles used a sample-barcoded 5' primer and a J-beta primer mix. TCRdb processed the 5' RACE reads anew with MiXCR; each CDR3 protein has one entry. The sample lists some 710,000 distinct CDR3 sequences; about half were seen once. This clonotype was counted only a few times. This rearrangement joins TRBV5-1 to TRBJ2-1, with D perhaps TRBD2 (6 bases). Sequenced: blood. The receptor's source is a man older than 75 in good health. The chain's CDR3 is CASSSEGLSYNEQFF. The CDR3, as DNA: TGCGCCAGCAGCTCGGAGGGGTTATCCTACAATGAGCAGTTCTTC.